This T cell receptor (beta chain) was retrieved from a study of response to subunit inactivated influenza vaccine. CDR3 length equals 13 residues. The V end lost 3 bases, the J end lost 5 bases, and 8 bases lay between the germline ends. The germline V gene encodes CDR1 SGHRS and CDR2 YFSETQ. From the RT-PCR reads, TCRdb called clonotypes with MiXCR, one entry per CDR3 protein. Seen here are a few hundred thousand distinct CDR3 sequences, about 11% observed once, and the top ten hold 11%. These records were also assigned to another study, of T cells expressing NK-cell markers. That study reports: UMI-tagged 5'RACE template switching yielded the TCR beta cDNA. It was sorted CD3+CD56+NKG2C+, CD3+CD56+NKG2C- and CD3+CD56-NKG2C+ T cells that supplied the TCR beta repertoires. For several experiments, T cell sorting was restricted to the alpha-beta TCR population by means of an anti-gamma-delta TCR antibody. Of CD8+ T cells, roughly 1.0-7.5% belonged to dominant NKG2C+ clonotypes in six donors. Where several donors were concerned, these clonotypes also led the CD3+CD56-NKG2C+ fraction.

The rearrangement joins TRBV5-1 to TRBJ2-2; D gene ambiguous. This specimen consisted of PBMCs from blood, obtained on the day of vaccination. This sequence originates from a man aged 50-60 years who received an inactivated influenza vaccine. CDR3 amino acids: CASSSRETGELFF. The DNA for the CDR3 is TGCGCCAGCAGCTCCCGAGAGACCGGGGAGCTGTTTTTT.